This is a list of T cell receptor beta chains from one sample in a study of CD8+CD57+ T cells in acquired aplastic anemia. MiXCR, run by TCRdb on the reads, gives a single entry per CDR3 protein. The table includes 160,000 or so distinct CDR3 sequences, 60% to 80% detected once. The sample consisted of sorted CD4+, CD8+, or CD8+CD57+ T cells (not recorded which) from PBMCs. The receptors here all came from a human donor with aplastic anemia. Both conserved end residues are part of each CDR3. D genes are given only for firm matches. Size is stated for part of the rows, as once, few or many counts, or as a class when the clone is expanded.

clone size: NA; D gene: TRBD2; V gene: TRBV15; J gene: TRBJ2-5; CDR3 protein: CATSRGKREGQETQYF
clone size: NA; D gene: NA; V gene: TRBV20-1; J gene: TRBJ1-1; CDR3 protein: CSARGRINTEAFF
clone size: NA; D gene: NA; V gene: TRBV6-6; J gene: TRBJ2-1; CDR3 protein: CASSYSTDNEQFF
clone size: once; D gene: NA; V gene: TRBV7-6; J gene: TRBJ1-6; CDR3 protein: CASSEMRGDSPLHF
clone size: NA; D gene: NA; V gene: TRBV5-1; J gene: TRBJ2-5; CDR3 protein: CASSPALAGETQYF
clone size: once; D gene: NA; V gene: TRBV7-2; J gene: TRBJ1-6; CDR3 protein: CASSLDMFSPLHF
clone size: NA; D gene: TRBD1; V gene: TRBV7-2; J gene: TRBJ1-6; CDR3 protein: CASSAGQGAVYSPLHF
clone size: NA; D gene: NA; V gene: TRBV7-6; J gene: TRBJ1-5; CDR3 protein: CASSPTKMGVGNQPQHF
clone size: NA; D gene: NA; V gene: TRBV12-3/TRBV12-4; J gene: TRBJ1-6; CDR3 protein: CASSLAEVPLHF
clone size: NA; D gene: TRBD1; V gene: TRBV7-6; J gene: TRBJ1-5; CDR3 protein: CASSLEPASRGLDQPQHF
clone size: NA; D gene: TRBD2; V gene: TRBV20-1; J gene: TRBJ2-7; CDR3 protein: CSALGGEGPYEQYF
clone size: few; D gene: NA; V gene: TRBV5-1; J gene: TRBJ2-7; CDR3 protein: CASSSRTDYEQYF
clone size: NA; D gene: NA; V gene: TRBV10-3; J gene: TRBJ1-1; CDR3 protein: CAARGLNTEAFF
clone size: few; D gene: NA; V gene: TRBV12-3/TRBV12-4; J gene: TRBJ1-2; CDR3 protein: CASSLGGGDGYTF
clone size: NA; D gene: NA; V gene: TRBV19; J gene: TRBJ2-3; CDR3 protein: CASSSPGQTDTQYF
clone size: NA; D gene: NA; V gene: TRBV7-2; J gene: TRBJ2-5; CDR3 protein: CASSLLLQETQYF
clone size: many; D gene: NA; V gene: TRBV15; J gene: TRBJ2-5; CDR3 protein: CATSRDGRGPGGTQYF
clone size: NA; D gene: NA; V gene: TRBV2; J gene: TRBJ2-1; CDR3 protein: CASEDDEQFF
clone size: once; D gene: NA; V gene: TRBV10-1; J gene: TRBJ2-3; CDR3 protein: CASGRGSSYNEQYF
clone size: NA; D gene: TRBD2; V gene: TRBV6-4; J gene: TRBJ2-7; CDR3 protein: CASSQTSGEPYERYF
clone size: NA; D gene: NA; V gene: TRBV2; J gene: TRBJ1-2; CDR3 protein: CASRRRTEGYTF
clone size: NA; D gene: TRBD2; V gene: TRBV5-1; J gene: TRBJ2-1; CDR3 protein: CASSLARLAGLSEQFF
clone size: NA; D gene: TRBD1; V gene: TRBV7-2; J gene: TRBJ1-2; CDR3 protein: CASSLAEGADCTF
clone size: few; D gene: NA; V gene: TRBV24-1; J gene: TRBJ1-1; CDR3 protein: CATPIRTERLNTEAFF
clone size: NA; D gene: NA; V gene: TRBV7-3; J gene: TRBJ2-3; CDR3 protein: CASSLDGTDTQYF
clone size: few; D gene: NA; V gene: TRBV19; J gene: TRBJ2-7; CDR3 protein: CASSETEYEQYF
clone size: NA; D gene: TRBD2; V gene: TRBV7-9; J gene: TRBJ2-7; CDR3 protein: CASSSTTGGAYEQYF
clone size: few; D gene: NA; V gene: TRBV29-1; J gene: TRBJ2-2; CDR3 protein: CSVEPRAGELFF
clone size: NA; D gene: NA; V gene: TRBV12-5; J gene: TRBJ2-7; CDR3 protein: CVSSLGSYEQYF
clone size: once; D gene: TRBD2; V gene: TRBV20-1; J gene: TRBJ2-5; CDR3 protein: CSARSTSGRVVETQYF
clone size: NA; D gene: TRBD1; V gene: TRBV10-3; J gene: TRBJ1-6; CDR3 protein: CAISEGTGSSSYNSPLRF
clone size: NA; D gene: TRBD1; V gene: TRBV12-3/TRBV12-4; J gene: TRBJ2-7; CDR3 protein: CASSLGGTGGYEQYF
clone size: NA; D gene: NA; V gene: TRBV9; J gene: TRBJ1-2; CDR3 protein: CASSVEGASEGYTF
clone size: NA; D gene: TRBD2; V gene: TRBV19; J gene: TRBJ2-7; CDR3 protein: CASSVQLAGAIAYEQYF
clone size: NA; D gene: NA; V gene: TRBV18; J gene: TRBJ2-3; CDR3 protein: CASSPGSGADTQYF